Sequencing of this T cell receptor beta chain was carried out in a study of vaccination and CD4 T cells after COVID-19. Looking at the study overall: Post-vaccine sample collection happened at a median of about 10 weeks after dose two, ranging 14 to 241. From HCoV-229E, HCoV-OC43, HCoV-NL63 and SARS-CoV-2, overlapping spike peptides were used to stimulate the cells.

Notes on this clonotype: Its antigen is unidentified.

The treatment here: approximately nine-day PBMC culture with coronavirus spike peptide pools or control peptides (ViraFEST assay). Pre-COVID-19 pandemic sampling (2011-2018) yielded the unexposed donor's CD4+ T cells. On day 3 and again on day 7, fresh IL-2 medium was used to replace half the medium. Scientists ran DNA taken from cultured CD4+ T cells through the Oncomine TCR Beta short-read assay for sequencing. Investigators obtained genomic DNA by extraction from cultured CD4+ T cells. Via MiXCR, TCRdb re-called the PCR reads, giving one row per CDR3 protein. The data contain more than 10,000 distinct CDR3 sequences, 32% of them seen just once; the ten biggest clones take up roughly 13%. V gave up 8 bases and J gave up 5 bases; unmatched junction bases: 5. The CDR3 has 12 residues. Per germline, CDR1 MNHEY and CDR2 SVGEGT. Study findings and constraints: Relatively few convalescent patients and no early post-infection timepoints were analyzed.

J is TRBJ2-5 and V is TRBV6-2 or TRBV6-3; 7 bases line up with TRBD2. The receptor was derived from a human donor in good health. The sequencing input was CD4+ T cells from blood, cultured in vitro. The CDR3 reads CASGGSEETQYF. In DNA, the CDR3 is TGTGCCAGCGGCGGGAGTGAGGAGACCCAGTACTTC.